This entry concerns a single T cell receptor (beta chain). The data stem from a study of blood T cell repertoires in COVID-19. Germline lookup yields CDR1 SGHNT and CDR2 YYREEE (reference sequence). Trimming pared 1 base from V and 9 bases from J, leaving 8 bases between. This CDR3 contains 12 residues. The authors' processing: Quantification of nucleated cells was approximated via reference gene primer amplification. The repertoire was sequenced with immunoSEQ multiplex PCR; TCRdb's copy has only in-frame clones and lacks some. V and J calls and clone size are given by that table; D and trimming were obtained from the DNA. The table lists tens of thousands of clones, 90% of them singletons.

Input material: peripheral blood. This rearrangement joins TRBV5-4 to TRBJ2-1, with no clear D. This sequence originates from a human donor in a cohort sampled during active COVID-19. The CDR3 DNA reads TGTGCCAGCAGCTTGCTTCCCCGTGAGCAGTTCTTC. Translation: CASSLLPREQFF.